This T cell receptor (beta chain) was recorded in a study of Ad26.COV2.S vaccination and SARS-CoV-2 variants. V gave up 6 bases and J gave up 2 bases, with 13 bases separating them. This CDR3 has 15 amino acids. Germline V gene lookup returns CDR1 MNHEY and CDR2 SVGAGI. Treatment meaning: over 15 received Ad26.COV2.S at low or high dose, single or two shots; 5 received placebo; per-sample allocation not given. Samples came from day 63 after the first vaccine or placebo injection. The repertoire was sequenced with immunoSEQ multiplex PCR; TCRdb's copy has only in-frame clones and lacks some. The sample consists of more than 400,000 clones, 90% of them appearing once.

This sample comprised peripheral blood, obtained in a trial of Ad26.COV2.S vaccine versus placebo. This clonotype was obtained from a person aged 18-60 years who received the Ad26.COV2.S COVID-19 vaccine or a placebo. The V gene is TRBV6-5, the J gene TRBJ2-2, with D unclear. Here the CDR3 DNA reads TGTGCCAGCAGCCGATGGGTGGACAACACCGGGGAGCTGTTTTTT. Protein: CASSRWVDNTGELFF.